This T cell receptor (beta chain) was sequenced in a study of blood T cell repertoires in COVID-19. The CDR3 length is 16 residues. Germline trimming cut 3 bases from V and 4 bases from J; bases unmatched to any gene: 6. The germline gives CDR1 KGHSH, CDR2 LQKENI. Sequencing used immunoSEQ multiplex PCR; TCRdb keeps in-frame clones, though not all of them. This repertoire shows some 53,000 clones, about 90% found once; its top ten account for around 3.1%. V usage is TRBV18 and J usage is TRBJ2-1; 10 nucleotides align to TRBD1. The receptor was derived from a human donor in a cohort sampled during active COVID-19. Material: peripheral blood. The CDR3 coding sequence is TGTGCCAGCTCACCTCCCGGGACAGGGGTTTACAATGAGCAGTTCTTC. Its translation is CASSPPGTGVYNEQFF.